The TCR beta chain described here comes from a study of T cells after yellow fever vaccination. Notes on the study in general: Detected again after the booster were most primary-vaccination clones, at approximately 96% CD4 and about 89% CD8. CD4 and CD8 compartments shared a small share of clonotypes, likely from convergent recombination.

Concerning this clonotype: The target antigen is unknown.

Production of TCR cDNA was by 5'RACE template switching, which also added a universal primer site and UMIs. TCRdb itself ran the 5' RACE reads through MiXCR, one entry per CDR3 protein. The sample holds 200,000 to 300,000 distinct CDR3 sequences, 10% to 15% seen once. The receptor was derived from a man under 40 who received the YFV17D yellow fever vaccine. Sequenced material: CD4+ T cells sorted from PBMCs, taken 45 days after the yellow fever booster vaccination.

The CDR3 here is CSAARGPGFGNTIYF. For the CDR3, the DNA is TGCAGTGCCGCCCGGGGGCCGGGCTTTGGAAACACCATATATTTT. V usage is TRBV20-1 and J usage is TRBJ1-3; possibly TRBD1 for D (6 bases). The CDR3 consists of 15 residues. V lost 6 bases and J 3 bases, leaving 18 bases between the germline ends. CDR1 and CDR2 from the germline V gene are DFQATT and SNEGSKA (reference sequence).